Below are 15 T cell receptor beta chains sequenced from a single sample in a study of blood T cell repertoires in COVID-19. The method was immunoSEQ multiplex PCR; TCRdb's version includes in-frame clones alone and lacks a portion of them. The sample has approximately 250,000 clones; more than 80% are singletons. Sequencing input: peripheral blood. The source of these receptors is a man aged 25 to 40 who had recovered from COVID-19.

This chain joins TRBV30 and TRBJ1-2; no clear D. V was clipped by 0 bases and J by 2 bases, with 10 bases between them. CDR1 and CDR2 (germline): GTSNPN, SVGIG (reference sequence). The CDR3 has 14 amino acids. The CDR3 is CAWSVRRRNYGYTF. The CDR3 DNA follows: TGTGCCTGGAGTGTACGGAGAAGGAACTATGGCTACACCTTC.

This sequence joins TRBV23-1 and TRBJ2-7, with D maybe TRBD2 (5 bases). TRBV23-1 carries the ORF label, with uncertain function. V was clipped by 3 bases and J by 0 bases, with 15 bases between them. This CDR3 is 16 amino acids long. The CDR3 DNA reads as TGCGCCAGCAGTCATATTCCCCAGAGGGACTCCTACGAGCAGTACTTC. This gives the protein CASSHIPQRDSYEQYF.

V is TRBV5-1 and J is TRBJ1-1; 8 bases are shared with TRBD1. The J segment lost 0 bases and the V segment lost 4 bases, leaving 5 bases of the junction unmatched. Per the germline V gene, CDR1 is SGHRS and CDR2 is YFSETQ. There are 15 residues in the CDR3. CDR3 in DNA: TGCGCCAGCAGCACGCAGGGGGCGATGAACACTGAAGCTTTCTTT. This codes for CASSTQGAMNTEAFF.

The V and J genes are TRBV18 and TRBJ2-4, with no clear D. In germline, CDR1 is KGHSH, CDR2 LQKENI. V lost 5 bases and J lost 6, with 14 bases in between. The CDR3 has 14 residues. CDR3 in amino acids: CASSTPPLTNIQYF. The CDR3 DNA is TGTGCCAGCTCAACGCCCCCCCTAACAAACATTCAGTACTTC.

The chain employs TRBV7-2 and TRBJ1-2; 7 bases align to TRBD1. Germline V gene sequence: CDR1 SGHTA, CDR2 FQGNSA. With 3 bases clipped from V and 5 bases from J, the junction kept 12 bases outside the gene matches. The CDR3 spans 16 residues. CDR3 in amino acids: CASSLVGQLHLYGYTF. Here the CDR3 DNA reads TGTGCCAGCAGCTTGGTGGGACAGCTACATCTTTATGGCTACACCTTC. Supplemented by reference TRBV7-2 and TRBJ1-2, the full variable domain reads GAGVSQSPSNKVTEKGKDVELRCDPISGHTALYWYRQSLGQGLEFLIYFQGNSAPDKSGLPSDRFSAERTGGSVSTLTIQRTQQEDSAVYLCASSLVGQLHLYGYTFGSGTRLTVV.

In its sample, this clone was seen once. The J gene is TRBJ1-3, the V gene TRBV11-3, with D perhaps matching TRBD1 (6 bases). V dropped 3 bases and J dropped 0 bases, with 9 bases sitting between them. Germline loops: CDR1 SGHNT, CDR2 YENEEA. The CDR3 is 15 amino acids. Here the CDR3 reads CASSLDSRSGNTIYF. CDR3 in DNA: TGTGCCAGCAGCTTGGACAGCCGCTCTGGAAACACCATATATTTT.

The CDR3 DNA follows: TGTGCCAGCAGTGAAAACAGCATCTATGGCTACACCTTC. Translated, it gives CASSENSIYGYTF. The V call is TRBV6-1, the J call TRBJ1-2; no clear D gene. This CDR3 is 13 amino acids long. Trimming removed 2 bases from V and 4 bases from J, with 8 bases in between. Germline V gives CDR1 MNHNS, CDR2 SASEGT.

This sequence joins TRBV25-1 and TRBJ1-6, with a tentative D call TRBD1 (6 bases). This CDR3 has 13 residues. Trimming pared 7 bases from V and 9 bases from J, leaving 13 bases between. Germline CDR1 reads MGHDK; CDR2 reads SYGVNS. The CDR3 DNA sequence: TGTGCCAGCACCCTACAGGGTGGTTCACCCCTCCACTTT. Translating it yields CASTLQGGSPLHF.

V is TRBV11-2 and J is TRBJ1-1, with 8 nucleotides matching TRBD1. This CDR3 has 16 residues. The V segment lost 2 bases and the J segment 3 bases; nucleotides outside the gene matches: 8. Per the germline V gene, CDR1 is SGHAT and CDR2 is FQNNGV. CDR3 protein: CASSLLQGAIYTEAFF. The CDR3 coding sequence is TGTGCCAGCAGCTTACTGCAGGGGGCCATTTACACTGAAGCTTTCTTT.

This clone was detected once. The chain carries TRBV12-3 or TRBV12-4 and TRBJ2-7; D is possibly TRBD2 (6 bases). The CDR3 has 13 amino acids. V dropped 5 bases and J dropped 4 bases, with 12 bases sitting between them. The CDR3 sequence is CASSPPGGYEQYF. The CDR3 DNA reads TGTGCCAGCAGTCCCCCCGGGGGTTACGAGCAGTACTTC.

The chain is built from TRBV9 and TRBJ2-1, with a weak D call TRBD2 (6 bases). V lost 4 bases, J lost 0 bases, and 11 bases lay in between. Germline loops: CDR1 SGDLS, CDR2 YYNGEE. The CDR3 is made up of 15 amino acids. Here the CDR3 DNA reads TGTGCCAGCAGCCCACGGGGGAGCTCCTACAATGAGCAGTTCTTC. Its translation is CASSPRGSSYNEQFF.

The chain joins TRBV7-9 to TRBJ1-1; D is unresolved. The CDR3 is made up of 14 amino acids. CDR1 is SEHNR, CDR2 FQNEAQ, per germline (reference sequence). The ends were cut back, 4 bases at V and 1 base at J, with 10 bases in the middle. CDR3 sequence (DNA): TGTGCCAGCAGCTCAAGAGTACGGAACACTGAAGCTTTCTTT. Amino acid sequence: CASSSRVRNTEAFF.

V gene TRBV5-1 combines with J gene TRBJ1-1; D might be TRBD1 (6 bases). The CDR3 spans 16 residues. Trimming removed 0 bases from V and 3 bases from J, with 15 bases in between. Germline CDR1 and CDR2: SGHRS and YFSETQ. CDR3 sequence reads: CASSLGGGDWDTEAFF. DNA for the CDR3: TGCGCCAGCAGCTTGGGAGGGGGAGATTGGGACACTGAAGCTTTCTTT.

V is TRBV9 and J is TRBJ2-5, with 15 positions matching TRBD2. Germline values: CDR1 SGDLS, CDR2 YYNGEE. This CDR3 is 13 amino acids long. The J segment lost 9 bases and the V segment lost 7 bases, leaving 4 bases of the junction unmatched. CDR3 in DNA: TGTGCCAGCCGCAGGACTAGCGGGGGGGCCCAGTACTTC. Translating gives CASRRTSGGAQYF.

V and J are TRBV5-5 and TRBJ1-5; tentatively, D is TRBD1 (6 bases). The CDR3 is 14 residues long. The ends were cut back, 1 base at V and 7 bases at J, with 12 bases in the middle. Per germline, CDR1 SGHKS and CDR2 YYEKEE (reference sequence). CDR3 region: CASSLNRERQPQHF. For the CDR3, the DNA is TGTGCCAGCAGCTTGAACAGGGAACGCCAGCCCCAGCATTTT.